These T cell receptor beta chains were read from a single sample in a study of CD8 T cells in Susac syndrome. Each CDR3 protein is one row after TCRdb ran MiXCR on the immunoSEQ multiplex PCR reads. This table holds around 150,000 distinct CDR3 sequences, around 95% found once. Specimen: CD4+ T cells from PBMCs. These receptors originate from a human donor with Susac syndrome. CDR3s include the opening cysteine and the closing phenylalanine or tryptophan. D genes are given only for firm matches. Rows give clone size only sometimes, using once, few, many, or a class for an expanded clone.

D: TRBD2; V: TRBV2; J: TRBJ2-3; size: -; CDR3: CASRLLAGGANTQYF; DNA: TGTGCCAGCAGACTACTAGCGGGGGGGGCCAATACGCAGTATTTT
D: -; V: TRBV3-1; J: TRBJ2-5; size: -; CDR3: CASSPRNGGQETQYF; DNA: TGTGCCAGCAGCCCTCGTAATGGAGGACAAGAGACCCAGTACTTC
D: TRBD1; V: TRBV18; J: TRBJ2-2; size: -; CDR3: CASSPNRGDTGELFF; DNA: TGTGCCAGCTCACCAAACAGGGGGGACACCGGGGAGCTGTTTTTT
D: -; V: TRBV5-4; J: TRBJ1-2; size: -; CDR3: CASSPEERSRYGYTF; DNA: TGTGCCAGCAGCCCGGAGGAGCGTTCGCGCTATGGCTACACCTTC
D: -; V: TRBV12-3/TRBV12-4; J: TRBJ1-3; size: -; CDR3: CASTPVSFSGNTIYF; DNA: TGTGCCAGCACCCCAGTTTCATTCTCTGGAAACACCATATATTTT
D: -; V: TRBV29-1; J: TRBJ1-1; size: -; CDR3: CSVERDRNTEAFF; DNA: TGCAGCGTTGAACGGGACCGGAACACTGAAGCTTTCTTT
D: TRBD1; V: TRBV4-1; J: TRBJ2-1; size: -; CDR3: CASSQRITGDNEQFF; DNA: TGCGCCAGCAGCCAAAGAATCACAGGGGACAATGAGCAGTTCTTC
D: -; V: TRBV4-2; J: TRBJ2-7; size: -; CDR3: CASSQDGGKVAYEQYF; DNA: TGTGCCAGCAGCCAAGACGGCGGTAAAGTGGCCTACGAGCAGTACTTC
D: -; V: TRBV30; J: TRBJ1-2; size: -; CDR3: CAWMSGAGGSIDGYTF; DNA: TGTGCCTGGATGAGTGGGGCAGGAGGTTCGATTGATGGCTACACCTTC
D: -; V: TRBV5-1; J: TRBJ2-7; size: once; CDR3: CASSLSSGPTIYEQYF; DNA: TGCGCCAGCAGCTTATCCTCGGGACCAACCATCTACGAGCAGTACTTC
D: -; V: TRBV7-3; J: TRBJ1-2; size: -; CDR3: CASSLNPRDGYTF; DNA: TGTGCCAGCAGCCTAAACCCCAGGGACGGCTACACCTTC
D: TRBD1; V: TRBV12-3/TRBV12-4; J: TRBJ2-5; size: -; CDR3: CASRTGQQETQYF; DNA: TGTGCCAGCAGAACGGGACAGCAAGAGACCCAGTACTTC
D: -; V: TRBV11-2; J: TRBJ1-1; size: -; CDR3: CASSLVDSTNTEAFF; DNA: TGTGCCAGCAGCTTAGTAGACAGTACCAACACTGAAGCTTTCTTT
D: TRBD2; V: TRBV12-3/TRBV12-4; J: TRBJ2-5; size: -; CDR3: CASSFTSGAQETQYF; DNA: TGTGCCAGCAGTTTCACTAGCGGGGCACAAGAGACCCAGTACTTC
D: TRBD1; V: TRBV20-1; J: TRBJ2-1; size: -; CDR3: CSARTPGQGKDEQFF; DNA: TGCAGTGCTAGGACCCCGGGACAGGGAAAGGATGAGCAGTTCTTC
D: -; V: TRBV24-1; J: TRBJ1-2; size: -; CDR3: CATSDQTNYGYTF; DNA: TGTGCCACCAGTGATCAGACTAACTATGGCTACACCTTC
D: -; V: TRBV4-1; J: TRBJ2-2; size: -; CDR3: CASSQGDDRAGELFF; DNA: TGCGCCAGCAGCCAAGGGGACGATCGGGCAGGGGAGCTGTTTTTT
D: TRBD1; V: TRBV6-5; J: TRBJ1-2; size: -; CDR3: CASSYDRGQYGYTF; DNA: TGTGCCAGCAGTTACGACAGGGGGCAATATGGCTACACCTTC
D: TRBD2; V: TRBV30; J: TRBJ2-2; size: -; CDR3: CAWSPGGSGANTGELFF; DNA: TGTGCCTGGAGTCCCGGAGGAAGCGGGGCGAACACCGGGGAGCTGTTTTTT
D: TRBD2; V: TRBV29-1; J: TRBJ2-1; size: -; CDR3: CSVEDRREAMYNEQFF; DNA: TGCAGCGTTGAAGACCGGCGGGAGGCAATGTACAATGAGCAGTTCTTC
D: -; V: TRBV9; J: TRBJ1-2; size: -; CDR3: CASSRTEGDGYTF; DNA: TGTGCCAGCAGCCGGACAGAAGGAGATGGCTACACCTTC
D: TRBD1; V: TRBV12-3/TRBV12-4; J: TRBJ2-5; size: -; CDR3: CASSVQGQVEVTQYF; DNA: TGTGCCAGCAGTGTCCAGGGACAGGTGGAAGTTACCCAGTACTTC
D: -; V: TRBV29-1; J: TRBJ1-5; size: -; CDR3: CSVTWDGGHQPQHF; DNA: TGCAGCGTTACCTGGGACGGCGGACATCAGCCCCAGCATTTT
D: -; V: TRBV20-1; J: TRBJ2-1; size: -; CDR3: CSAAAELGPYNEQFF; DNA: TGCAGTGCTGCCGCGGAACTGGGACCGTACAATGAGCAGTTCTTC
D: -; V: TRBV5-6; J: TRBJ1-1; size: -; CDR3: CASSLIGGGTEAFF; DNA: TGTGCCAGCAGCTTGATTGGGGGCGGCACTGAAGCTTTCTTT
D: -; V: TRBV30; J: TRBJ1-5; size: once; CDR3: CAWSQGLNQPQHF; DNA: TGTGCCTGGAGTCAAGGACTCAATCAGCCCCAGCATTTT
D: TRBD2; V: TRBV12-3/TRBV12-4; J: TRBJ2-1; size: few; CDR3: CASSRLAGGGDEQFF; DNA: TGTGCCAGCAGCCGACTAGCGGGGGGTGGGGATGAGCAGTTCTTC